The clone carrying this T cell receptor (beta chain) occurred a few times. This entry is derived from a study of blood T cell repertoires in COVID-19. From germline, CDR1 is LNHDA and CDR2 SQIVND (reference sequence). The CDR3 spans 14 residues. V lost 5 bases and J 6 bases, leaving 13 bases between the germline ends. How the authors handled the data: Cell counts per sample came from amplifying reference gene primers. Clones were read by immunoSEQ multiplex PCR, and TCRdb kept only the in-frame ones, dropping some. The DNA was the basis for D and trimming; V, J and clone size are from that table. This table has about 47,000 clones, roughly 82% appearing once.

The chain joins TRBV19 to TRBJ2-2; D possibly corresponds to TRBD1 (6 bases). The TCR originated in a woman in her sixties with acute or convalescent COVID-19. Specimen: peripheral blood. CDR3 amino acids: CASSPQQGAGELFF. The CDR3 bases are TGTGCCAGTAGTCCCCAACAGGGCGCCGGGGAGCTGTTTTTT. The variable domain in full, completed from reference TRBV19 and TRBJ2-2, reads DGGITQSPKYLFRKEGQNVTLSCEQNLNHDAMYWYRQDPGQGLRLIYYSQIVNDFQKGDIAEGYSVSREKKESFPLTVTSAQKNPTAFYLCASSPQQGAGELFFGEGSRLTVL.